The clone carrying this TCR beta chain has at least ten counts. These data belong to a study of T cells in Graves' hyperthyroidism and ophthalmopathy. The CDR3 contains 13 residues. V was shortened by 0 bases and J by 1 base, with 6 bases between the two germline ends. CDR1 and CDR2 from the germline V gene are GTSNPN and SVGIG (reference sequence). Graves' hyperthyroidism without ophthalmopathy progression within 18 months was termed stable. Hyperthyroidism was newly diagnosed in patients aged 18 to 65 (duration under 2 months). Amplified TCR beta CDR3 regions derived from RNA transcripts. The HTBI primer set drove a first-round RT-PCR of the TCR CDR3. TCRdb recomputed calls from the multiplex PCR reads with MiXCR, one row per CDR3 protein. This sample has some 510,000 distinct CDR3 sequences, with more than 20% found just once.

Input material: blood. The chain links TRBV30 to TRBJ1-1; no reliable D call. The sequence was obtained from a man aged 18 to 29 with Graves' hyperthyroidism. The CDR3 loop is CAWSVGPNTEAFF. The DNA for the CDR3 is TGTGCCTGGAGTGTTGGCCCGAACACTGAAGCTTTCTTT. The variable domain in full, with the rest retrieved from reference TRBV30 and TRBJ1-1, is SQTIHQWPATLVQPVGSPLSLECTVEGTSNPNLYWYRQAAGRGLQLLFYSVGIGQISSEVPQNLSASRPQDRQFILSSKKLLLSDSGFYLCAWSVGPNTEAFFGQGTRLTVV.